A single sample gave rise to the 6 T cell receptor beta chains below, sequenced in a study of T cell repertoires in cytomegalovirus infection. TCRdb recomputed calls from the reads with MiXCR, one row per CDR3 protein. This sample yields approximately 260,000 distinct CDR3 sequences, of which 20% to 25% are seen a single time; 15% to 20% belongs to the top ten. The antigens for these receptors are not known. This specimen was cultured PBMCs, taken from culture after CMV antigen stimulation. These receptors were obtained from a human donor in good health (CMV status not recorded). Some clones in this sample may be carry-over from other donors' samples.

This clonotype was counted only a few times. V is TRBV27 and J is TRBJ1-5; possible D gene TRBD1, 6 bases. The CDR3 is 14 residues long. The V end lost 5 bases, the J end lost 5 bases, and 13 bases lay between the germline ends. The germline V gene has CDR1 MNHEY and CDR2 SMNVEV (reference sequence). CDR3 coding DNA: TGTGCCAGCAGTCTACAGGGACTGGATCAGCCCCAGCATTTT. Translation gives CASSLQGLDQPQHF.

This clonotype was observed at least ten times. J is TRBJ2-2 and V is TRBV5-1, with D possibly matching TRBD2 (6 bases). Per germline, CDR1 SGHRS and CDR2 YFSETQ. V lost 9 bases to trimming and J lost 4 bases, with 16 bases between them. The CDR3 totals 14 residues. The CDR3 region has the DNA TGCGCCACATCGAGGGACTCTCTCACCGGGGAGCTGTTTTTT. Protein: CATSRDSLTGELFF.

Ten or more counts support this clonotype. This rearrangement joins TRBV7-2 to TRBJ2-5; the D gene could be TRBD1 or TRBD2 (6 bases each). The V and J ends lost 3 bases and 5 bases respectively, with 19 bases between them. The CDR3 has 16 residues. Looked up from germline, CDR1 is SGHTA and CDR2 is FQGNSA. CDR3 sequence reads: CASSFQDRRGRETQYF. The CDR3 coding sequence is TGTGCCAGCAGCTTCCAAGACAGGAGGGGCCGGGAGACCCAGTACTTC.

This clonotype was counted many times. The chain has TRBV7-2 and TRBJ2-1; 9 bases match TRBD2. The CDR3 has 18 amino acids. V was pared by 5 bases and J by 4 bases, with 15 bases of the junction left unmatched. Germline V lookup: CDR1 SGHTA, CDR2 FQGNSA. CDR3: CASSKVHPGTSSYNEQFF. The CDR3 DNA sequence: TGTGCCAGCAGCAAAGTACACCCCGGGACTAGCTCGTACAATGAGCAGTTCTTC.

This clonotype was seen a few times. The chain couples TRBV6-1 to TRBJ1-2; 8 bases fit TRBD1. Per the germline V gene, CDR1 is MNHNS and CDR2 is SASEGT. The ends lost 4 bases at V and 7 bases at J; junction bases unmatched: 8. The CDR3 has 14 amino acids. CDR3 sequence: CASSAPQGAAGYTF. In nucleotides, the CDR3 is TGTGCCAGCAGTGCGCCCCAGGGGGCTGCTGGCTACACCTTC.

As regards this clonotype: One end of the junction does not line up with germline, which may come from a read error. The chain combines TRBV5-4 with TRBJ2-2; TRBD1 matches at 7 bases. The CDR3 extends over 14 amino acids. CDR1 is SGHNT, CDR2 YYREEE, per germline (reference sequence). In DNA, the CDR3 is TGTGCCAGCAGCTTAGGGACAGCGACCGGTGAGCTGTTTTTT. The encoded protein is CASSLGTATGELFF.